Listed here are 29 T cell receptor beta chains from one sample, sequenced in a study of cytomegalovirus exposure and HLA in healthy donors. TCRdb's copy holds only in-frame clones and misses some; the assay was immunoSEQ multiplex PCR. This sample has about 56,000 clones, with roughly 89% found just once. The sample was PBMCs. The receptors shown here come from a woman under 30 in good health and CMV-seronegative.

The rearrangement joins TRBV7-2 to TRBJ2-3; 8 nucleotides agree with TRBD2. The V gene's germline CDR1 is SGHTA and CDR2 FQGNSA. CDR3 size: 15 residues. V shed 1 base and J 5 bases; nucleotides not matched to a gene: 5. CDR3 region: CASSLVAGSGDTQYF. The CDR3 nucleotides are TGTGCCAGCAGCTTAGTAGCGGGATCGGGAGATACGCAGTATTTT.

The rearrangement joins TRBV4-3 to TRBJ2-3, with TRBD2 identical over 12 bases. The germline V gene encodes CDR1 LGHNA and CDR2 YSLEER. CDR3 length: 17 residues. V dropped 0 bases and J dropped 5; count of bases not matched to a gene: 6. The CDR3 region has the DNA TGCGCCAGCAGCCAAGAGGGGCTAGCGGGAGGGCTAGATACGCAGTATTTT. Its protein is CASSQEGLAGGLDTQYF.

J is TRBJ1-1 and V is TRBV30, with 10 bases aligning to TRBD1. The CDR3 runs 13 residues. Germline V gene data show CDR1 as GTSNPN and CDR2 as SVGIG (reference sequence). V gave up 6 bases and J gave up 2 bases; unmatched junction bases: 3. CDR3 amino acids: CACRDRGNTEAFF. As DNA, the CDR3 is TGTGCCTGCCGGGACAGGGGTAACACTGAAGCTTTCTTT.

V gene TRBV6-5 combines with J gene TRBJ1-2; D gene ambiguous. CDR1 is MNHEY and CDR2 is SVGAGI in the germline V gene. V was trimmed by 6 bases and J by 6 bases, leaving 11 bases between them. This CDR3 is 12 amino acids long. CDR3 coding DNA: TGTGCCAGCAGCCCCCGCAGCGATGGCTACACCTTC. Residues: CASSPRSDGYTF.

This sequence joins TRBV9 and TRBJ2-3, with 8 bases fitting TRBD2. Germline V gives CDR1 SGDLS, CDR2 YYNGEE. Trimming removed 1 base from V and 0 bases from J; junction bases left unmatched: 4. The CDR3 consists of 16 residues. The CDR3 loop reads CASSVQGGRSTDTQYF. CDR3 bases: TGTGCCAGCAGCGTACAAGGCGGGAGGAGCACAGATACGCAGTATTTT.

This clone was observed a handful of times. The chain employs TRBV19 and TRBJ2-3; 7 nucleotides match TRBD2. The junction had 8 bases not matched to a gene; V was cut back by 5 bases and J by 0 bases. CDR1 LNHDA and CDR2 SQIVND come from the germline V gene (reference sequence). The CDR3 runs 16 residues. CDR3 sequence reads: CASSLTSIPSTDTQYF. In DNA, the CDR3 is TGTGCCAGTAGTCTGACTAGCATTCCTAGCACAGATACGCAGTATTTT.

The CDR3 region is CASSKVTGGNTEAFF. CDR3 coding DNA: TGTGCCAGCAGCAAAGTTACAGGGGGAAACACTGAAGCTTTCTTT. The chain recombines TRBV21-1 with TRBJ1-1; the tabulated D call, TRBD1, remains unverified against the DNA. TRBV21-1 is noted as a pseudogene. The CDR3 covers 15 residues.

The genes are TRBV30 and TRBJ2-2; no definite D call. The ends were cut back, 0 bases at V and 7 bases at J, with 9 bases in the middle. The CDR3 is made up of 13 amino acids. The germline V gene encodes CDR1 GTSNPN and CDR2 SVGIG (reference sequence). CDR3 loop: CAWSVQPHGELFF. The CDR3 nucleotides read TGTGCCTGGAGTGTACAACCACACGGGGAGCTGTTTTTT.

This clone was seen a single time. V is TRBV11-2 and J is TRBJ2-1, with 10 bases fitting TRBD2. Germline V CDR1 and CDR2: SGHAT, FQNNGV. V trimming: 4 bases; J trimming: 10 bases; junction bases outside the gene matches: 10. The CDR3 contains 15 residues. Here the CDR3 DNA reads TGTGCCAGCAGCTCGGGTAGGTCTAGCGGGGGCGAGCAGTTCTTC. Its translation: CASSSGRSSGGEQFF.

This chain joins TRBV10-2 and TRBJ1-2; the match to TRBD1 covers 8 bases. CDR1 WSHSY and CDR2 SAAADI come from the germline V gene. The CDR3 totals 17 residues. The trim removed 2 bases at V and 2 bases at J, leaving 10 bases unmatched. CDR3 protein: CASSEGLTGQGNYGYTF. As DNA, the CDR3 is TGCGCCAGCAGTGAGGGCTTAACCGGACAGGGAAACTATGGCTACACCTTC.

The CDR3 DNA sequence: TGTGCCAGCAGCGTAGCGGGGGGCCCCGACAATGAGCAGTTCTTC. Its translation: CASSVAGGPDNEQFF. The chain is built from TRBV9 and TRBJ2-1; possible D gene TRBD2, 7 bases. This CDR3 has 15 amino acids. In germline, CDR1 is SGDLS, CDR2 YYNGEE. Trimming removed 0 bases at V and 5 bases at J, with 12 bases between.

V is TRBV9 and J is TRBJ1-4; D possibly corresponds to TRBD1 (5 bases). CDR3 size: 16 residues. CDR1 is SGDLS and CDR2 is YYNGEE in the germline V gene. The V gene lost 3 bases and the J gene lost 4 bases, with 16 bases spanning the gap. CDR3 amino acids: CASSDSTAGVNEKLFF. CDR3 nucleotide sequence: TGTGCCAGCAGCGATTCAACGGCGGGGGTTAATGAAAAACTGTTTTTT.

The chain recombines TRBV15 with TRBJ1-1; D may be TRBD1 (6 bases). Germline CDR1 and CDR2: LNHNV and YYDKDF (reference sequence). V lost 4 bases and J lost 3, with 9 bases in between. The CDR3 is 13 amino acids. CDR3 amino acids: CATSTGHDTEAFF. The CDR3 DNA reads TGTGCCACCAGCACGGGACATGACACTGAAGCTTTCTTT.

The chain uses TRBV6-4 and TRBJ2-7; 8 positions agree with TRBD1. Germline V lookup: CDR1 MRHNA, CDR2 SNTAGT. J was trimmed by 5 bases and V by 0 bases; bases with no gene match: 15. The CDR3 runs 18 residues. The CDR3 spells CASSDSIPDRAWSNEQYF. As DNA, the CDR3 is TGTGCCAGCAGTGACTCCATACCGGACAGGGCATGGTCAAACGAGCAGTACTTC.

Details on this clone: In the same sample, other DNA sequences code for this CDR3. CDR3 coding DNA: TGCGCCAGCAGCCAAGATCGGGGGGGGCCATACGAGCAGTACTTC. It is translated as CASSQDRGGPYEQYF. This chain joins TRBV4-3 and TRBJ2-7; 8 bases agree with TRBD2. In germline, CDR1 is LGHNA, CDR2 YSLEER. V was pared by 0 bases and J by 4 bases, with 5 bases of the junction left unmatched. The CDR3 is 15 amino acids.

Concerning this clone itself: No DNA is shown, since the ends of the CDR3 on it are uncertain; the CDR3 is the one TCRdb lists. V gene TRBV12-2 combines with J gene TRBJ2-3; TRBD2, the table's D call, lacks a check against the DNA. TRBV12-2 constitutes a pseudogene. The CDR3 is 17 amino acids long, termini counted. The CDR3 loop reads CASLAVGSGASTDTQYF.

The rearrangement uses TRBV29-1 and TRBJ2-1, with 9 positions matching TRBD2. This CDR3 spans 14 amino acids. V was clipped by 3 bases and J by 3 bases; unmatched bases: 3. Germline-derived CDR1 and CDR2 are SQVTM and ANQGSEA. The CDR3 nucleotides are TGCAGCGTTGATCCAGCGGGGGGCTACAATGAGCAGTTCTTC. Encoded protein: CSVDPAGGYNEQFF.

This rearrangement joins TRBV18 to TRBJ2-7; perhaps TRBD2 as D (5 bases). Germline loops: CDR1 KGHSH, CDR2 LQKENI. Trimming cost V 6 bases and J 1 base, with 10 bases left between them. The CDR3 spans 13 residues. CDR3 region: CASSSRDSYEQYF. In nucleotides, the CDR3 is TGTGCCAGCTCGAGTCGGGATTCCTACGAGCAGTACTTC.

The V call is TRBV19, the J call TRBJ2-1; the match to TRBD2 covers 10 bases. This CDR3 comprises 14 residues. With V trimmed by 4 bases and J by 3 bases, 0 bases remained unmatched. Germline CDR1 reads LNHDA; CDR2 reads SQIVND (reference sequence). The CDR3 here is CASSTSGSYNEQFF. CDR3 DNA sequence: TGTGCCAGTAGTACTAGCGGGAGCTACAATGAGCAGTTCTTC.

The chain couples TRBV19 to TRBJ2-1; D call uncertain. This CDR3 has 11 residues. The germline gives CDR1 LNHDA, CDR2 SQIVND (reference sequence). V was pared by 6 bases and J by 7 bases, with 7 bases between. Here the CDR3 DNA reads TGTGCCAGTAGCGTCCCTAATGAGCAGTTCTTC. Its protein is CASSVPNEQFF.

The CDR3 DNA sequence: TGTGCCAGCAGCTTATATGGCGGGGGCAGCACAGATACGCAGTATTTT. It encodes CASSLYGGGSTDTQYF. The chain joins TRBV7-9 to TRBJ2-3; weak D call: TRBD2 (7 bases). Trimming removed 2 bases at V and 0 bases at J, with 12 bases between. Per the germline V gene, CDR1 is SEHNR and CDR2 is FQNEAQ (reference sequence). This CDR3 has 16 amino acids.

The chain uses TRBV5-1 and TRBJ1-2; D is ambiguous. Germline V gene data show CDR1 as SGHRS and CDR2 as YFSETQ. The germline V and J ends were trimmed by 6 bases and 4 bases, with 13 bases remaining between them. This CDR3 spans 13 amino acids. The CDR3 sequence is CASTEGSGYGYTF. The CDR3 DNA reads as TGCGCCAGCACGGAGGGAAGTGGCTATGGCTACACCTTC.

V usage is TRBV18 and J usage is TRBJ2-7, with D possibly matching TRBD2 (5 bases). Germline V gives CDR1 KGHSH, CDR2 LQKENI. The CDR3 is 13 amino acids. Trimming cost V 2 bases and J 5 bases, with 10 bases left between them. For the CDR3, the DNA is TGTGCCAGCTCACCAACTAGGTTCGACGAGCAGTACTTC. This translates into CASSPTRFDEQYF.

The CDR3 is CASETTGPGGYTF. The CDR3 nucleotides are TGTGCCAGCGAAACGACAGGTCCAGGTGGCTACACCTTC. The chain links TRBV28 to TRBJ1-2; D is perhaps TRBD1 (6 bases). The length of the CDR3 is 13 residues. CDR1 is MDHEN and CDR2 is SYDVKM in the germline V gene. The germline V and J ends were trimmed by 8 bases and 7 bases, with 17 bases remaining between them.

This clone was seen only once. V is TRBV9 and J is TRBJ2-1; tentative D call: TRBD2 (5 bases). V was trimmed by 0 bases and J by 0 bases, leaving 19 bases between them. This CDR3 has 19 amino acids. Per the germline V gene, CDR1 is SGDLS and CDR2 is YYNGEE. CDR3 nucleotides: TGTGCCAGCAGCGTAGGTGTCTCAACCACGGGAAGCTCCTACAATGAGCAGTTCTTC. This gives the protein CASSVGVSTTGSSYNEQFF.

J is TRBJ1-6 and V is TRBV30; D is undetermined. There are 14 residues in the CDR3. CDR1 is GTSNPN and CDR2 is SVGIG in the germline V gene (reference sequence). V was shortened by 7 bases and J by 0 bases, with 10 bases between the two germline ends. The CDR3 sequence is CALSISSYNSPLHF. The DNA for the CDR3 is TGTGCCTTAAGCATTAGCTCCTATAATTCACCCCTCCACTTT.

V usage is TRBV18 and J usage is TRBJ1-1, with 12 bases lining up with TRBD1. The junction had 7 bases not matched to a gene; V was cut back by 4 bases and J by 1 base. The CDR3 spans 17 residues. Per germline, CDR1 KGHSH and CDR2 LQKENI. CDR3 loop: CASSLSGTGGANTEAFF. The DNA for the CDR3 is TGTGCCAGCTCACTGTCCGGGACAGGGGGCGCGAACACTGAAGCTTTCTTT.

V usage is TRBV11-2 and J usage is TRBJ2-7, with 10 bases fitting TRBD1. V lost 2 bases and J lost 4; bases outside the gene matches: 5. The CDR3 sequence is 15 residues long. Looked up from germline, CDR1 is SGHAT and CDR2 is FQNNGV. This CDR3 is CASSLRDRGSYEQYF. In DNA, the CDR3 is TGTGCCAGCAGCTTACGGGACAGGGGATCTTACGAGCAGTACTTC.

In its sample, this clone was seen once. V is TRBV7-9 and J is TRBJ1-6; D possibly corresponds to TRBD1 (5 bases). The CDR3 length is 17 residues. Trimming cost V 5 bases and J 1 base, with 15 bases left between them. Germline V gives CDR1 SEHNR, CDR2 FQNEAQ (reference sequence). CDR3 DNA: TGTGCCAGCAGCGACGACCGGGGGGTTTCCTATAATTCACCCCTCCACTTT. Translating gives CASSDDRGVSYNSPLHF.